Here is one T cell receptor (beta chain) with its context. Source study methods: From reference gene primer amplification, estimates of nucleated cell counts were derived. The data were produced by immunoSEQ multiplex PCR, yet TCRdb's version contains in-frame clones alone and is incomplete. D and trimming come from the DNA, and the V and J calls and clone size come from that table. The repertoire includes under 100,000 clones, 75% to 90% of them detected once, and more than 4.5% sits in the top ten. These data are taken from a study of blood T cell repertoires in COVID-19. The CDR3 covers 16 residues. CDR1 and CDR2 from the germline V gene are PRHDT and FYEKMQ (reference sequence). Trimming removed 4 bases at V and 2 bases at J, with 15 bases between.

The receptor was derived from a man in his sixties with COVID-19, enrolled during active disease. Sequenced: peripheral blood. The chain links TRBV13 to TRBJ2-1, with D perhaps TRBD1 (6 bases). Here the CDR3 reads CASSSRQVETYNEQFF. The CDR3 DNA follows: TGTGCCAGCAGCTCCCGACAGGTCGAAACCTACAATGAGCAGTTCTTC.